Presented here are 20 T cell receptor beta chains from one specimen sequenced in a study of blood T cell repertoires in COVID-19. Libraries were prepared by immunoSEQ multiplex PCR; TCRdb keeps only in-frame clonotypes and omits some of them. The repertoire holds nearly 45,000 clones, around 84% seen once, with around two fifths in the top ten. Source material: peripheral blood. The receptor source for this set is a human donor in a cohort sampled during active COVID-19.

This sequence joins TRBV19 and TRBJ1-6; D perhaps matches TRBD1 (5 bases). CDR1 is LNHDA and CDR2 is SQIVND in the germline V gene (reference sequence). CDR3 length equals 15 residues. With 5 bases removed from V and 7 bases from J, the gap between germline ends came to 15 bases. CDR3: CASSVNRQSNSPLHF. The CDR3 nucleotides read TGTGCCAGTAGTGTAAACAGACAGTCCAATTCACCCCTCCACTTT.

The chain's CDR3 is CASRRQENTEAFF. For the CDR3, the DNA is TGTGCCAGTAGAAGACAGGAGAACACTGAAGCTTTCTTT. The chain is built from TRBV19 and TRBJ1-1; a weak D match, TRBD1 (6 bases). The germline V gene encodes CDR1 LNHDA and CDR2 SQIVND (reference sequence). This CDR3 has 13 residues. V was pared by 6 bases and J by 1 base, with 9 bases between.

The V gene is TRBV5-8, the J gene TRBJ2-7, with 10 bases matching TRBD1. Germline V CDR1 and CDR2: SGHTS, YDEGEE. This CDR3 has 15 residues. V shed 2 bases and J 6 bases; nucleotides not matched to a gene: 8. The CDR3 bases are TGTGCCAGCAGCTTACCCGGACAGGGGGTGAGCGAGCAGTACTTC. Its translation: CASSLPGQGVSEQYF.

The V gene is TRBV10-3, the J gene TRBJ2-5; possibly TRBD1 for D (5 bases). In germline, CDR1 is ENHRY, CDR2 SYGVKD. This CDR3 has 15 amino acids. The V and J ends lost 0 bases and 2 bases respectively, with 10 bases between them. The chain's CDR3 is CAISESGSGQETQYF. The CDR3, as DNA: TGTGCCATCAGTGAGTCGGGGTCAGGGCAAGAGACCCAGTACTTC.

The chain employs TRBV30 and TRBJ1-5; D possibly corresponds to TRBD1 (6 bases). The CDR3 is made up of 15 amino acids. The germline gives CDR1 GTSNPN, CDR2 SVGIG (reference sequence). V was pared by 3 bases and J by 2 bases, with 14 bases between. The CDR3 nucleotides are TGTGCCTGGAGCTATACAGGGTCCGGCAATCAGCCCCAGCATTTT. It encodes CAWSYTGSGNQPQHF.

This clone was counted a few times. This chain joins TRBV5-1 and TRBJ1-1; D uncertain. V was cut by 0 bases and J by 6 bases, with 9 bases left in between. Germline V CDR1 and CDR2: SGHRS, YFSETQ. There are 13 residues in the CDR3. Written as DNA, the CDR3 is TGCGCCAGCAGCTTGGCTGGCAGCGCTGAAGCTTTCTTT. Residues: CASSLAGSAEAFF. The complete variable domain, with remaining parts taken from reference TRBV5-1 and TRBJ1-1, reads KAGVTQTPRYLIKTRGQQVTLSCSPISGHRSVSWYQQTPGQGLQFLFEYFSETQRNKGNFPGRFSGRQFSNSRSEMNVSTLELGDSALYLCASSLAGSAEAFFGQGTRLTVV.

DNA of the CDR3: TGTGCCAGCAGCTTTAGCGGGGGCTCCTACAATGAGCAGTTCTTC. Translated, it gives CASSFSGGSYNEQFF. V usage is TRBV11-3 and J usage is TRBJ2-1, with TRBD2 matching over 9 bases. V gave up 3 bases and J gave up 0 bases; unmatched junction bases: 0. The V gene's germline CDR1 is SGHNT and CDR2 YENEEA. The CDR3 contains 15 residues. Based on the CDR3 plus reference TRBV11-3 and TRBJ2-1, the full variable domain is EAGVVQSPRYKIIEKKQPVAFWCNPISGHNTLYWYLQNLGQGPELLIRYENEEAVDDSQLPKDRFSAERLKGVDSTLKIQPAELGDSAVYLCASSFSGGSYNEQFFGPGTRLTVL.

The V call is TRBV5-6, the J call TRBJ2-5; D possibly corresponds to TRBD1 (5 bases). The V end lost 1 base, the J end lost 5 bases, and 15 bases lay between the germline ends. Germline lookup yields CDR1 SGHDT and CDR2 YYEEEE. CDR3 size: 15 residues. Here the CDR3 reads CASSLKGITWETQYF. The CDR3 nucleotides are TGTGCCAGCAGCTTGAAGGGGATAACCTGGGAGACCCAGTACTTC.

The genes are TRBV9 and TRBJ2-2, with D maybe TRBD1 (5 bases). The CDR3 runs to 14 residues. Per the germline V gene, CDR1 is SGDLS and CDR2 is YYNGEE. The V and J ends lost 2 bases and 7 bases respectively, with 12 bases between them. CDR3 nucleotides: TGTGCCAGCAGCGTTATAACAGGTCACGGGGAGCTGTTTTTT. Translated: CASSVITGHGELFF.

This clone has just one count. The chain joins TRBV14 to TRBJ1-6, with D uncertain. The length of the CDR3 is 15 residues. Trimming cost V 1 base and J 8 bases, with 12 bases left between them. Germline V lookup: CDR1 SGHDN, CDR2 FVKESK. CDR3 coding DNA: TGTGCCAGCAGCCAAGGCCCGGGGTTCGATTCACCCCTCCACTTT. Translation: CASSQGPGFDSPLHF.

The rearrangement joins TRBV5-1 to TRBJ2-2, with TRBD2 as a possible D gene (6 bases). Germline V lookup: CDR1 SGHRS, CDR2 YFSETQ. Deletions cut 3 bases from V and 1 base from J, with 16 bases between. The CDR3 has 17 residues. The CDR3 sequence: CASSSPRETVNTGELFF. CDR3 sequence (DNA): TGCGCCAGCAGCTCCCCCCGGGAGACAGTGAACACCGGGGAGCTGTTTTTT. Full variable domain (remainder filled in from reference TRBV5-1 and TRBJ2-2): KAGVTQTPRYLIKTRGQQVTLSCSPISGHRSVSWYQQTPGQGLQFLFEYFSETQRNKGNFPGRFSGRQFSNSRSEMNVSTLELGDSALYLCASSSPRETVNTGELFFGEGSRLTVL.

The rearrangement uses TRBV7-2 and TRBJ2-1, with TRBD2 matching 13 bases. V gave up 0 bases and J gave up 0 bases; unmatched junction bases: 5. Germline V gives CDR1 SGHTA, CDR2 FQGNSA. This CDR3 comprises 19 residues. The CDR3 nucleotides read TGTGCCAGCAGCTTAGCACTAGCGGGGGGGATCAGCTCCTACAATGAGCAGTTCTTC. Protein product: CASSLALAGGISSYNEQFF.

This clone counts as medium-sized. The CDR3 here is CASSLGTTEGNIQYF. In nucleotides, the CDR3 is TGTGCCAGCAGCCTTGGGACAACTGAGGGAAACATTCAGTACTTC. The V and J genes are TRBV7-2 and TRBJ2-4; D is perhaps TRBD1 (6 bases). V lost 5 bases and J lost 6, with 17 bases in between. Germline V gene data show CDR1 as SGHTA and CDR2 as FQGNSA. The CDR3 loop spans 15 amino acids.

This clone was observed a single time. The rearrangement links TRBV1 to TRBJ2-3; the table's D call, TRBD1, has no DNA check behind it. TRBV1 corresponds to a pseudogene. CDR3 length equals 14 residues. CDR3 in amino acids: CTSSRVDNTDTQYF. The DNA of the CDR3 is TGCACCAGCAGCCGGGTCGACAACACAGATACGCAGTATTTT.

This clone was found once. This rearrangement joins TRBV21-1 to TRBJ1-6; the table's D gene call, TRBD1, was not cross checked with the DNA. TRBV21-1 is noted as a pseudogene. There are 17 residues in the CDR3. The CDR3 sequence is CASSKKQAYSYNSPLHF. CDR3 bases: TGTGCCAGCAGCAAAAAGCAGGCGTACTCCTATAATTCACCCCTCCACTTT.

V is TRBV9 and J is TRBJ2-1, with D tentatively TRBD2 (5 bases). The V gene lost 0 bases and the J gene lost 7 bases, with 11 bases spanning the gap. Germline CDR1 is SGDLS and CDR2 is YYNGEE. The length of the CDR3 is 14 residues. The CDR3 DNA reads as TGTGCCAGCAGCGTAGAACTAGTGGTAAATGAGCAGTTCTTC. Its protein product is CASSVELVVNEQFF.

A single count supports this clone. This rearrangement joins TRBV11-2 to TRBJ2-7; 8 bases are shared with TRBD2. The junction had 16 bases not matched to a gene; V was cut back by 5 bases and J by 4 bases. The CDR3 sequence is 17 residues long. Germline CDR1 and CDR2: SGHAT and FQNNGV. The CDR3 is CASSRGREGFPPYEQYF. The CDR3 DNA is TGTGCCAGCAGCAGGGGACGGGAGGGCTTCCCCCCTTACGAGCAGTACTTC.

The V call is TRBV2, the J call TRBJ1-1, with D unclear. Trimming took 0 bases from V and 0 from J, leaving 11 bases between them. From germline, CDR1 is SNHLY and CDR2 FYNNEI. The length of the CDR3 is 16 residues. CDR3 loop: CASSEALSRLNTEAFF. As DNA, the CDR3 is TGTGCCAGCAGTGAAGCGCTTTCCAGATTGAACACTGAAGCTTTCTTT. Full variable domain (outside the CDR3, taken from reference TRBV2 and TRBJ1-1): EPEVTQTPSHQVTQMGQEVILRCVPISNHLYFYWYRQILGQKVEFLVSFYNNEISEKSEIFDDQFSVERPDGSNFTLKIRSTKLEDSAMYFCASSEALSRLNTEAFFGQGTRLTVV.

The chain carries TRBV12-5 and TRBJ2-3; maybe TRBD2 (5 bases). Trimming took 5 bases from V and 1 from J, leaving 10 bases between them. The CDR3 consists of 14 residues. The germline gives CDR1 LGHNT, CDR2 FRNRAP. The CDR3 sequence is CASGPDLGTDTQYF. In DNA form, the CDR3 reads TGTGCTAGTGGTCCGGACTTGGGCACAGATACGCAGTATTTT. The full variable domain, its missing parts supplied by reference TRBV12-5 and TRBJ2-3, is DARVTQTPRHKVTEMGQEVTMRCQPILGHNTVFWYRQTMMQGLELLAYFRNRAPLDDSGMPKDRFSAEMPDATLATLKIQPSEPRDSAVYFCASGPDLGTDTQYFGPGTRLTVL.

The chain carries TRBV28 and TRBJ2-3; the D is unclear. V was cut by 2 bases and J by 11 bases, with 8 bases left in between. The CDR3 runs to 11 residues. Germline CDR1 is MDHEN and CDR2 is SYDVKM. CDR3 sequence (DNA): TGTGCCAGCAGTTTAATGGCTCTGCAGTATTTT. As protein: CASSLMALQYF.